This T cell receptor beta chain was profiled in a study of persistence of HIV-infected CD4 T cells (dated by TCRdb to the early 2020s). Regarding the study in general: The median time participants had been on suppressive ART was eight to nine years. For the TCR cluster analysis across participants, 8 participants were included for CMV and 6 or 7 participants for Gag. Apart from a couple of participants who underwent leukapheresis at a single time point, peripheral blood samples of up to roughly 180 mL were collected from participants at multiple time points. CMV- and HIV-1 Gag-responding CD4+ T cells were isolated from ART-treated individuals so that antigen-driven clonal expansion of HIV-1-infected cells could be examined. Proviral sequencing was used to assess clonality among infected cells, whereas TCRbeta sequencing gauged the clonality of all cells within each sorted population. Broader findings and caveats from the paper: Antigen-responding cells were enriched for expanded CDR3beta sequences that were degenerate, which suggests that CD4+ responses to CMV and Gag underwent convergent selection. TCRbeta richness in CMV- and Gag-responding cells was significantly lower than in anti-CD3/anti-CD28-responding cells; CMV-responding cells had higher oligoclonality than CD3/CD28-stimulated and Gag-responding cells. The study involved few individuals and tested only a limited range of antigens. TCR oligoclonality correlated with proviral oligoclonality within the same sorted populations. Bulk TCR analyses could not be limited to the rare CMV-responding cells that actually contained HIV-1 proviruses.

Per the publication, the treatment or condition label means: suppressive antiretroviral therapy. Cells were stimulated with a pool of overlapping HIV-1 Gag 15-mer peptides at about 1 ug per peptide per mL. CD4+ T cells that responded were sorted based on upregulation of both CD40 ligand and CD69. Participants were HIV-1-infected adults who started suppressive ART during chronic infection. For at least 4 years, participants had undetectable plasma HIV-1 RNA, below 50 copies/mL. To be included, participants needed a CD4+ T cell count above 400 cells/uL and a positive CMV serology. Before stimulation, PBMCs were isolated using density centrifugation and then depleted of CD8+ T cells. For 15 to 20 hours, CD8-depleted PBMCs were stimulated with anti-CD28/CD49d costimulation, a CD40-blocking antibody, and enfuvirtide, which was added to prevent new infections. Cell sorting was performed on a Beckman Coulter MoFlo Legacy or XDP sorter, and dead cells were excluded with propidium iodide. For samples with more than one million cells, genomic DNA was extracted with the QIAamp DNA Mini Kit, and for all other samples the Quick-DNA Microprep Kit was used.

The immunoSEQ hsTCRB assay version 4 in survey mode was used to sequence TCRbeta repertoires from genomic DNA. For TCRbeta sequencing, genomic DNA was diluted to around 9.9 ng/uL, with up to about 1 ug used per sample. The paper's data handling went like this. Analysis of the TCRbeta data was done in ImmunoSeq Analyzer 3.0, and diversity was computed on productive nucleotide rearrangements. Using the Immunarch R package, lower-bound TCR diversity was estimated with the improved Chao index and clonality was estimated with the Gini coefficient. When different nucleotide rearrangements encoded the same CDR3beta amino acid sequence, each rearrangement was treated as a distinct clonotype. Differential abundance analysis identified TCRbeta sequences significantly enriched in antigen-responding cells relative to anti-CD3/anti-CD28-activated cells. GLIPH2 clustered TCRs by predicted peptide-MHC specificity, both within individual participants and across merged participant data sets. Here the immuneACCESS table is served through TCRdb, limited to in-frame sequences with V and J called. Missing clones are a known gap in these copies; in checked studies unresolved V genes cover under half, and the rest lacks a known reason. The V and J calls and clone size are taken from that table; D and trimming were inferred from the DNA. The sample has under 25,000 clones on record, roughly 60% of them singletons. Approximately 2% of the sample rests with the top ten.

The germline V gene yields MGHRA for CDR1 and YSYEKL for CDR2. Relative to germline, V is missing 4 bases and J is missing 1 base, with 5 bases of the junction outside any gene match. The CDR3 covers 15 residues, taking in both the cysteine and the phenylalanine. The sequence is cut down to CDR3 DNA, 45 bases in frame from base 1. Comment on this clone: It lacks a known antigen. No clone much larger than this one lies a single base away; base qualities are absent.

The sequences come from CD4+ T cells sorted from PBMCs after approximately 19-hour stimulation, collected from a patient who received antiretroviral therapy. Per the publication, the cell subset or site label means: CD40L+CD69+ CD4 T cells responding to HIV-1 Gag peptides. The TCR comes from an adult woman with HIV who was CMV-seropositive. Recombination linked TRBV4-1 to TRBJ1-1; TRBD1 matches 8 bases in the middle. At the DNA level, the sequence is TGCGCCAGCAGCCCCTTCGGACAGGGGAACACTGAAGCTTTCTTT. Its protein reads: CASSPFGQGNTEAFF.